A selection of T cell receptor beta chains follows, all from one sample in a study of blood T cell repertoires in COVID-19. Some clones are missing from TCRdb's copy, which holds only in-frame ones; the method was immunoSEQ multiplex PCR. The data hold about 670,000 clones, with more than 80% observed a single time. Material: peripheral blood. The origin of the receptors is a woman under 30 with acute or convalescent COVID-19. The CDR3 runs from the conserved cysteine through the conserved F or W. D genes are given only for firm matches. Not all rows give a size; the values are once, few, many and, for expanded clones, a class.

>TRBV9|NA|NA|TRBJ1-1
CASSVGQEVLGAFF
TGTGCCAGCAGCGTAGGTCAAGAGGTTTTAGGAGCTTTCTTT
>TRBV2|once|NA|TRBJ2-5
CASSGGSWETQYF
TGTGCCAGCAGCGGCGGTTCGTGGGAGACCCAGTACTTC
>TRBV19|NA|NA|TRBJ1-1
CASSIDRGARMNTEAFF
TGTGCCAGTAGTATAGATCGGGGGGCCCGGATGAACACTGAAGCTTTCTTT
>TRBV19|NA|NA|TRBJ1-1
CASSIIQGTEAFF
TGTGCCAGTAGTATTATCCAGGGAACTGAAGCTTTCTTT
>TRBV6-6|NA|TRBD1|TRBJ1-3
CASSPGQGVYTIYF
TGTGCCAGCAGTCCCGGACAGGGGGTATACACCATATATTTT
>TRBV19|few|NA|TRBJ1-2
CASRTTGFSKAAYGYTF
TGTGCCAGTAGGACCACCGGGTTTTCAAAAGCGGCCTATGGCTACACCTTC
>TRBV7-6|NA|NA|TRBJ2-1
CASSLVGGGSYNEQFF
TGTGCCAGCAGCTTAGTTGGGGGAGGCTCCTACAATGAGCAGTTCTTC
>TRBV6-6|NA|NA|TRBJ1-4
CASSYSAGYKLFF
TGTGCCAGCAGTTACTCGGCAGGGTATAAACTGTTTTTT
>TRBV20-1|NA|TRBD1|TRBJ2-7
CSATTGNEQYF
TGCAGTGCTACGACAGGGAACGAGCAGTACTTC
>TRBV7-9|NA|NA|TRBJ1-1
CASSLTRQNTEAFF
TGTGCCAGCAGCCTGACTCGGCAGAACACTGAAGCTTTCTTT
>TRBV5-1|NA|NA|TRBJ2-7
CASSRVEGSEQYF
TGCGCCAGCAGCCGCGTTGAGGGCAGCGAGCAGTACTTC
>TRBV4-3|once|TRBD1|TRBJ1-6
CASSLTGARNSPLHF
TGCGCCAGCAGCCTGACAGGGGCCAGGAATTCACCCCTCCACTTT
>TRBV5-6|NA|TRBD1|TRBJ1-4
CASSAGTGGTNEKLFF
TGTGCCAGCAGCGCGGGAACAGGGGGAACTAATGAAAAACTGTTTTTT
>TRBV19|NA|TRBD1|TRBJ1-5
CASSSPGQAIFLSNQPQHF
TGTGCCAGTAGTTCTCCGGGACAGGCGATCTTCCTTAGCAATCAGCCCCAGCATTTT
>TRBV6-5|NA|TRBD1|TRBJ1-1
CASSYSRTGGYTEAFF
TGTGCCAGCAGTTACTCTAGGACAGGGGGGTATACTGAAGCTTTCTTT
>TRBV27|once|TRBD1|TRBJ1-4
CASSLTRLNRDRRTNEKLFF
TGTGCCAGCAGTTTGACCCGACTTAACCGGGACAGGAGGACTAATGAAAAACTGTTTTTT
>TRBV4-2|NA|NA|TRBJ2-7
CASSQGLNYEQYF
TGTGCCAGCAGCCAAGGACTCAACTACGAGCAGTACTTC
>TRBV5-1|NA|NA|TRBJ1-1
CASSIQLGGTEAFF
TGCGCCAGCAGTATTCAATTGGGAGGCACTGAAGCTTTCTTT
>TRBV24-1|NA|TRBD2|TRBJ2-1
CATSEIGGRDEQFF
TGTGCCACCAGTGAGATCGGGGGGAGGGATGAGCAGTTCTTC
>TRBV24-1|NA|TRBD1|TRBJ1-2
CATSDPGQGPNYGYTF
TGTGCCACCAGTGATCCCGGACAGGGGCCCAACTATGGCTACACCTTC
>TRBV4-2|few|NA|TRBJ1-2
CASSQVGTGYGYTF
TGTGCCAGCAGCCAAGTGGGAACAGGGTATGGCTACACCTTC
>TRBV3-1/TRBV3-2|NA|NA|TRBJ2-7
CASSQRASYEQYF
TGTGCCAGCAGCCAGAGGGCCTCCTACGAGCAGTACTTC
>TRBV19|NA|NA|TRBJ1-5
CASSIDPVAGFQPQHF
TGTGCCAGTAGTATAGATCCCGTGGCAGGGTTCCAGCCCCAGCATTTT
>TRBV12-3/TRBV12-4|NA|NA|TRBJ1-5
CASSTTREPQHF
TGTGCCAGCAGTACGACTCGGGAGCCCCAGCATTTT
>TRBV2|once|NA|TRBJ2-3
CASSQEISTDTQYF
TGTGCCAGCAGCCAAGAGATTAGCACAGATACGCAGTATTTT
>TRBV10-3|NA|TRBD1|TRBJ1-1
CAIRTGTTLLNTEAFF
TGTGCCATCAGGACAGGGACCACATTATTGAACACTGAAGCTTTCTTT
>TRBV18|NA|TRBD1|TRBJ1-1
CASSPPPGTGGLERNTEAFF
TGTGCCAGCTCACCACCCCCGGGGACAGGGGGGCTGGAAAGGAACACTGAAGCTTTCTTT
>TRBV21-1|NA|NA|TRBJ2-5
CASSAGQVFQETQYF
TGTGCCAGCAGCGCGGGACAGGTTTTTCAAGAGACCCAGTACTTC
>TRBV5-8|once|NA|TRBJ2-7
CASSPYWNPPSGQYF
TGTGCCAGCAGCCCCTATTGGAACCCACCTTCGGGGCAGTACTTC
>TRBV5-1|NA|NA|TRBJ1-2
CASSLEGDYGYTF
TGCGCCAGCAGCTTGGAAGGAGACTATGGCTACACCTTC
>TRBV3-1/TRBV3-2|once|NA|TRBJ1-1
CASSFPGFEAFF
TGTGCCAGCAGCTTCCCGGGATTTGAAGCTTTCTTT
>TRBV2|NA|NA|TRBJ1-1
CASRLARGLNTEAFF
TGTGCCAGCAGGCTCGCTAGAGGGCTGAACACTGAAGCTTTCTTT
>TRBV18|NA|NA|TRBJ2-5
CASSPALGGETQYF
TGTGCCAGCTCACCCGCTTTAGGAGGCGAGACCCAGTACTTC
>TRBV19|NA|TRBD1|TRBJ1-5
CASRGTGLNQPQHF
TGTGCCAGTAGAGGGACAGGCCTTAATCAGCCCCAGCATTTT
>TRBV13|NA|TRBD2|TRBJ2-2
CASSFYERGGRTGELFF
TGCGCCAGCAGCTTCTATGAGCGGGGGGGCCGGACCGGGGAGCTGTTTTTT
>TRBV5-1|NA|NA|TRBJ2-5
CASRYSLGSQETQYF
TGCGCCAGCAGGTACTCTCTAGGGAGCCAAGAGACCCAGTACTTC
>TRBV6-1|NA|TRBD2|TRBJ2-1
CASSAGTSWWNSYNEQFF
TGTGCCAGCAGTGCCGGGACTAGCTGGTGGAACTCCTACAATGAGCAGTTCTTC
>TRBV30|NA|NA|TRBJ2-7
CAWSVTYEQYF
TGTGCCTGGAGTGTTACCTACGAGCAGTACTTC
>TRBV5-6|NA|NA|TRBJ1-6
CASSLRGGSYNSPLHF
TGTGCCAGCAGCTTGCGCGGGGGCTCCTATAATTCACCCCTCCACTTT
>TRBV6-1|NA|NA|TRBJ2-2
CASSYGPSGELFF
TGTGCCAGCAGTTATGGCCCTTCCGGGGAGCTGTTTTTT